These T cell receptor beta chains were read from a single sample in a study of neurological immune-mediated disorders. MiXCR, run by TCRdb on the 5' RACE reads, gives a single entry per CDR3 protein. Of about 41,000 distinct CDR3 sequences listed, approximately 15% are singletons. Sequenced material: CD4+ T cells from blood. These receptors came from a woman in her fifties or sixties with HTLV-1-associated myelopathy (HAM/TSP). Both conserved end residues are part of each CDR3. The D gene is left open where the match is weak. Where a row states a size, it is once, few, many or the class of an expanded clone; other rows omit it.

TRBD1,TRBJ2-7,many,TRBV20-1,CSARDPGTAYEQYF,TGCAGTGCTAGAGACCCCGGGACAGCCTACGAGCAGTACTTC
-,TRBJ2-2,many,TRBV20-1,CSAKSDSPWNTGELFF,TGCAGTGCTAAATCGGACAGCCCATGGAACACCGGGGAGCTGTTTTTT
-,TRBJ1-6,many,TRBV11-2,CASSFTGRLYNSPLHF,TGTGCCAGCAGCTTCACAGGCCGTCTGTATAATTCACCCCTCCACTTT
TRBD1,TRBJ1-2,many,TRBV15,CATSSWDRGTDYGYTF,TGTGCCACCAGCAGCTGGGACAGGGGGACGGACTATGGCTACACCTTC
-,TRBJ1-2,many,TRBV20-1,CSARGGASNYGYTF,TGCAGTGCTAGAGGGGGCGCGTCGAACTATGGCTACACCTTC
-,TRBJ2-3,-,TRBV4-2,CASSQDDSRIAYTQYF,TGTGCCAGCAGCCAAGATGATAGCCGGATCGCGTATACGCAGTATTTT
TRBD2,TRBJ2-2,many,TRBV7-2,CASSPGLAGGPGTGELFF,TGTGCCAGCAGCCCCGGACTAGCGGGGGGGCCGGGCACCGGGGAGCTGTTTTTT
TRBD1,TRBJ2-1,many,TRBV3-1,CASSPFLGQGRTYNEQFF,TGTGCCAGCAGCCCCTTCTTAGGACAGGGGAGAACCTACAATGAGCAGTTCTTC
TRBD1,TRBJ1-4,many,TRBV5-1,CASSLVGTGVNEKLFF,TGCGCCAGCAGCTTGGTCGGGACAGGAGTTAATGAAAAACTGTTTTTT
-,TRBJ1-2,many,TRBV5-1,CASSHGTDYGYTF,TGCGCCAGCAGCCACGGGACGGACTATGGCTACACCTTC
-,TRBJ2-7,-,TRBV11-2,CASSLDVARKYEQYF,TGTGCCAGCAGCTTAGATGTAGCACGAAAATACGAGCAGTACTTC
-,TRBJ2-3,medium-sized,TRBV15,CATSRYLDPRGSTDTQYF,TGTGCCACCAGCAGATACCTTGACCCCAGGGGCTCCACAGATACGCAGTATTTT
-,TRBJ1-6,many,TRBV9,CASSRGQGSPLHF,TGTGCCAGCAGCAGGGGTCAAGGCTCACCCCTCCACTTT
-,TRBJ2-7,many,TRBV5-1,CASSLEVGGPYEQYF,TGCGCCAGCAGCTTGGAGGTGGGGGGGCCTTACGAGCAGTACTTC
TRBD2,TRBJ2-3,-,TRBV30,CAWTPGGQTDTQYF,TGTGCCTGGACCCCGGGGGGGCAAACAGATACGCAGTATTTT
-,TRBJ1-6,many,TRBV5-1,CASSSTDSSYNSPLHF,TGCGCCAGCAGTTCGACGGATAGCTCCTATAATTCACCCCTCCACTTT
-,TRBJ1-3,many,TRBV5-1,CASSEGTRGNTIYF,TGCGCCAGCAGCGAGGGGACACGAGGAAACACCATATATTTT
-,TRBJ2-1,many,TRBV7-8,CASSLAGGRGYNEQFF,TGTGCCAGCAGCTTAGCCGGGGGGCGGGGGTACAATGAGCAGTTCTTC
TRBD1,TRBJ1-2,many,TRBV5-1,CASSLGTDYYGYTF,TGCGCCAGCAGCCTGGGGACAGACTACTATGGCTACACCTTC
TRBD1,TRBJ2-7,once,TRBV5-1,CASGDSYEQYF,TGCGCCAGCGGGGACAGCTACGAGCAGTACTTC
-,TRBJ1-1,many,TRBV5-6,CASSFELHTEAFF,TGTGCCAGCAGCTTTGAGCTTCACACTGAAGCTTTCTTT
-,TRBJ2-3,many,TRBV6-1,CASSEGTYSTDTQYF,TGTGCCAGCAGTGAAGGGACATATAGCACAGATACGCAGTATTTT
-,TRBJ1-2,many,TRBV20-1,CSARDSGPGPSNYGYTF,TGCAGTGCTAGAGATTCGGGCCCGGGTCCGTCCAATTATGGCTACACCTTC
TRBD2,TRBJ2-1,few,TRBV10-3,CSIGKGSGGANEQFF,TGTTCCATCGGGAAGGGGAGCGGGGGGGCAAATGAGCAGTTCTTC
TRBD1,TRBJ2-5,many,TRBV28,CASSLRGFEAGGLKTQYF,TGTGCCAGCAGCCTGAGGGGATTTGAGGCAGGGGGCTTGAAGACCCAGTACTTC
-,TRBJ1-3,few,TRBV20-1,CSARDSVFSGNTIYF,TGCAGTGCTAGAGACAGCGTCTTCTCTGGAAACACCATATATTTT
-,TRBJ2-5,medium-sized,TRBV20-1,CSAVSTRPETQYF,TGCAGTGCTGTGTCCACCCGGCCGGAGACCCAGTACTTC
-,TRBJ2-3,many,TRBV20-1,CSARTLPDTQYF,TGCAGTGCTAGAACGTTGCCAGATACGCAGTATTTT
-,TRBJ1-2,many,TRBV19,CASKTGNYGYTF,TGTGCCAGTAAAACAGGCAACTATGGCTACACCTTC
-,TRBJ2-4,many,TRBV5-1,CASSLDQGFNIQYF,TGCGCCAGCAGCTTGGACCAGGGTTTCAACATTCAGTACTTC
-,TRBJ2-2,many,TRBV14,CASSRLQGRNTGELFF,TGTGCCAGCAGCCGCCTACAGGGAAGAAACACCGGGGAGCTGTTTTTT
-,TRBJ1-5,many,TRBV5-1,CASSLGDRPDQPQHF,TGCGCCAGCAGCTTGGGGGACCGACCCGATCAGCCCCAGCATTTT
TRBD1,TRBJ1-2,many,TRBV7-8,CASSLDTGTGVYGYTF,TGTGCCAGCAGCTTAGATACCGGGACAGGCGTTTATGGCTACACCTTC
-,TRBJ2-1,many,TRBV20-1,CSASGGGSYNEQFF,TGCAGTGCTAGCGGGGGAGGCTCCTACAATGAGCAGTTCTTC
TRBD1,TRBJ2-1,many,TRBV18,CASSPLQGASYNEQFF,TGTGCCAGCTCACCACTCCAGGGGGCCTCCTACAATGAGCAGTTCTTC
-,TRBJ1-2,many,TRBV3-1,CASSQARTGPNYGYTF,TGTGCCAGCAGCCAAGCTCGTACAGGGCCCAACTATGGCTACACCTTC
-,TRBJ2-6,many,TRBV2,CASSGFSVSSGANVLTF,TGTGCCAGCAGCGGATTTAGCGTGTCCTCTGGGGCCAACGTCCTGACTTTC
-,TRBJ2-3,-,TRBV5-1,CASSVSVVLADTQYF,TGCGCCAGCAGCGTTAGCGTGGTGCTGGCAGATACGCAGTATTTT
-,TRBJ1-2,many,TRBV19,CASSPHPRDGGYTF,TGTGCCAGTAGTCCCCACCCCAGGGATGGTGGCTACACCTTC
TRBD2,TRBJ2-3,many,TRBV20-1,CSASWVRGVHLPDTQYF,TGCAGTGCTAGTTGGGTGCGGGGGGTACATCTTCCAGATACGCAGTATTTT
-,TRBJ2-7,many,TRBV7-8,CASSLARAKPFYYEQYF,TGTGCCAGCAGCTTAGCGAGAGCCAAACCCTTCTACTACGAGCAGTACTTC
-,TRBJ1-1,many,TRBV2,CASSDRGTNTEAFF,TGTGCCAGCAGTGATCGGGGGACTAACACTGAAGCTTTCTTT
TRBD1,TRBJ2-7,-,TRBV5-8,CASRFEGTGYYEQYF,TGTGCCAGTAGATTCGAGGGGACAGGGTACTACGAGCAGTACTTC
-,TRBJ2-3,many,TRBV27,CASSLLLNTDTQYF,TGTGCCAGCAGTTTATTGCTGAACACAGATACGCAGTATTTT
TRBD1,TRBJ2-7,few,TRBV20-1,CSAYGRDSETYEQYF,TGCAGTGCTTACGGCCGGGACAGCGAGACCTACGAGCAGTACTTC
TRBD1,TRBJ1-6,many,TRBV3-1,CASSRPGQRNSPLHF,TGTGCCAGCAGCCGACCGGGACAGCGTAATTCACCCCTCCACTTT
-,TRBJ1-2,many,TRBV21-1,CAIKTADNGYTF,TGTGCCATTAAGACCGCCGATAATGGCTACACCTTC
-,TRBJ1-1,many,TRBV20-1,CSARGLSRAVAFF,TGCAGTGCTAGAGGCCTCTCACGGGCCGTTGCTTTCTTT
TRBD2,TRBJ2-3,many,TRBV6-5,CASSYSLQRGVPDTQYF,TGTGCCAGCAGTTACTCGCTTCAGCGGGGGGTTCCAGATACGCAGTATTTT
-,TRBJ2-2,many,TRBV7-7,CASSLDGQSTGELFF,TGTGCTAGCAGCTTAGATGGACAGAGCACCGGGGAGCTGTTTTTT
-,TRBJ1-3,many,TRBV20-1,CSAGQFSGNTIYF,TGCAGTGCTGGACAGTTCTCTGGAAACACCATATATTTT
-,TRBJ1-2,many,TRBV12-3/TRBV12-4,CASSFGQNGYTF,TGTGCCAGCAGTTTCGGTCAGAATGGCTACACCTTC
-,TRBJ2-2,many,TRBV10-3,CAISAGQTNTGELFF,TGTGCCATCAGTGCGGGGCAGACGAACACCGGGGAGCTGTTTTTT
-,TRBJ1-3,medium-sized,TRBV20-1,CSAKAGSGNTIYF,TGCAGTGCTAAAGCAGGGAGTGGAAACACCATATATTTT
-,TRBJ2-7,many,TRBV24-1,CATSDLQDAWEGSYEQYF,TGTGCCACCAGTGATTTGCAAGACGCCTGGGAAGGATCCTACGAGCAGTACTTC
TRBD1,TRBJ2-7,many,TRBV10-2,CASSESNRGTYEQYF,TGCGCCAGCAGTGAGTCGAACAGGGGGACCTACGAGCAGTACTTC
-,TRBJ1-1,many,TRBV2,CASTEVTEAFF,TGTGCCAGCACCGAGGTTACTGAAGCTTTCTTT
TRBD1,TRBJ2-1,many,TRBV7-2,CASSSMTGVYNEQFF,TGTGCCAGCAGCTCAATGACAGGGGTCTACAATGAGCAGTTCTTC
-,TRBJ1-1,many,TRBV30,CAWQGGTEAFF,TGTGCCTGGCAAGGGGGGACTGAAGCTTTCTTT